The sequence of this T cell receptor beta chain was determined in a study of CD8 T cells in Susac syndrome. RNA totalling roughly 0.45 to 1 ug underwent reverse transcription with random hexamers. The authors amplified TCR beta CDR3 across 54 Vbeta and 13 Jbeta using immunoSEQ multiplex PCR. TCRdb itself ran the immunoSEQ multiplex PCR reads through MiXCR, one entry per CDR3 protein. The sample has 90,000 to 110,000 distinct CDR3 sequences; roughly 97% are singletons. Sequencing of TCR beta drew on CD8+ and CD4+ T cells from blood. TEMRA cells were enriched by FACS, and CD4+ and CD8+ T cells were negatively isolated. This clonotype was seen only once. The sequenced sample consisted of CD4+ T cells from PBMCs. The receptor was isolated from a human donor in good health.

CDR3 in amino acids: CSVWTVQETQYF. Here the CDR3 DNA reads TGCAGCGTTTGGACAGTCCAAGAGACCCAGTACTTC. The chain employs TRBV29-1 and TRBJ2-5, with TRBD1 as a possible D gene (6 bases). V dropped 5 bases and J dropped 1 base, with 8 bases sitting between them. The CDR3 covers 12 residues. Germline V gives CDR1 SQVTM, CDR2 ANQGSEA.